This TCR beta chain was identified in a study of patients and donors after allogeneic stem cell transplantation. From the RT-PCR reads, TCRdb called clonotypes with MiXCR, one entry per CDR3 protein. The table includes 410,000 or so distinct CDR3 sequences, approximately 16% detected once. CDR1 and CDR2 from the germline V gene are SQVTM and ANQGSEA. Trimming pared 8 bases from V and 0 bases from J, leaving 13 bases between. The CDR3 runs to 14 residues. The sample holds a few counts of this clonotype. The TCR was taken from a human donor who was either an allogeneic HSCT recipient or a stem cell or donor lymphocyte infusion donor (not recorded which). It is not recorded whose cells these are; they may come from a transplant donor. Sequencing was done on a sample of blood, either unsorted or a sorted T cell fraction (not recorded which). The chain uses TRBV29-1 and TRBJ2-2, with D possibly called TRBD1 or TRBD2 (5 bases each). The CDR3 region has the DNA TGCAGCCACCTCGGGACGGCGAACACCGGGGAGCTGTTTTTT. Translating gives CSHLGTANTGELFF.